These 29 T cell receptor beta chains originate from one sample sequenced in a study of breast tumors, draining lymph nodes, adjacent tissues. Axillary draining lymph nodes of breast cancer patients supplied the node samples. One entry per CDR3 protein, called by TCRdb with MiXCR from the multiplex PCR reads. The sample includes under 110,000 distinct CDR3 sequences, roughly 33% of them seen just once. The specimen sequenced was axillary lymph node tissue. These receptors originate from a female donor with breast cancer. Some clones in this sample may be carry-over from other donors' samples.

Ten or more counts support this clonotype. The chain couples TRBV9 to TRBJ2-2; 7 bases agree with TRBD2. CDR3 length: 20 residues. The V and J ends lost 3 bases and 3 bases, in that order; junction bases with no gene match: 20. Germline values: CDR1 SGDLS, CDR2 YYNGEE. The CDR3 loop is CASSEGFSGLFSGDTGELFF. The CDR3 DNA follows: TGTGCCAGCAGCGAGGGGTTTTCGGGACTCTTCAGCGGGGACACCGGGGAGCTGTTTTTT. Full variable domain (remainder filled in from reference TRBV9 and TRBJ2-2): DSGVTQTPKHLITATGQRVTLRCSPRSGDLSVYWYQQSLDQGLQFLIQYYNGEERAKGNILERFSAQQFPDLHSELNLSSLELGDSALYFCASSEGFSGLFSGDTGELFFGEGSRLTVL.

This clonotype was seen repeatedly, ten times or more. The chain employs TRBV20-1 and TRBJ2-7; D unclear. CDR3 size: 12 residues. V lost 5 bases, J lost 7 bases, and 15 bases lay in between. Per the germline V gene, CDR1 is DFQATT and CDR2 is SNEGSKA (reference sequence). Here the CDR3 DNA reads TGCAGTGCTGACACCCCAAATGGTGAGCAGTACTTC. The encoded protein is CSADTPNGEQYF.

This sequence joins TRBV10-3 and TRBJ1-2; D gene ambiguous. Trimming shortened V by 2 bases and J by 0 bases, and 13 bases separated the two germline ends. CDR1 is ENHRY and CDR2 is SYGVKD in the germline V gene. CDR3 length: 16 residues. The CDR3 bases are TGTGCCATCAGTGAGGTAGGCAGCCCAACTAACTATGGCTACACCTTC. It specifies CAISEVGSPTNYGYTF.

Many counts were recorded for this clonotype. The chain uses TRBV5-1 and TRBJ1-4, with 12 positions matching TRBD1. From germline, CDR1 is SGHRS and CDR2 YFSETQ. There are 16 residues in the CDR3. V shed 4 bases, J shed 7 bases, and the junction held 8 bases outside the gene matches. CDR3 in DNA: TGCGCCAGCAGCCATGGGACAGGGGGCCACGGTGAAAAACTGTTTTTT. Translating gives CASSHGTGGHGEKLFF.

This clonotype occurred many times. This may be a read error: a much more frequent sequence differs by one nucleotide. This sequence joins TRBV9 and TRBJ2-5, with D possibly being TRBD2 (6 bases). CDR1 is SGDLS, CDR2 YYNGEE, per germline. The CDR3 is made up of 15 amino acids. As DNA, the CDR3 is TGTGCCAGCAGCGTAGGGTCTAGCCAACGGGAGACCCCGTACTTC. This encodes CASSVGSSQRETPYF. The variable domain in full, with the rest retrieved from reference TRBV9 and TRBJ2-5, is DSGVTQTPKHLITATGQRVTLRCSPRSGDLSVYWYQQSLDQGLQFLIQYYNGEERAKGNILERFSAQQFPDLHSELNLSSLELGDSALYFCASSVGSSQRETPYFGPGTRLLVL.

This clonotype occurred many times. The gene calls are TRBV12-3 or TRBV12-4 and TRBJ2-5; D is perhaps TRBD2 (5 bases). This CDR3 has 11 amino acids. The V end was cut by 8 bases, the J end by 5 bases, with 9 bases between. The CDR3 nucleotides are TGTGCCAGCGCTAGCCGGGAGACCCAGTACTTC. Protein: CASASRETQYF.

This clonotype occurred many times. This chain links TRBV4-3 with TRBJ2-5; D uncertain. The CDR3 consists of 13 residues. V lost 4 bases, J lost 3 bases, and 9 bases lay in between. The germline CDR1 and CDR2 sequences are LGHNA and YSLEER. CDR3 loop: CASSRRVEETQYF. The CDR3 DNA sequence: TGCGCCAGCAGCCGCCGGGTGGAAGAGACCCAGTACTTC.

This clonotype was observed many times. Possible read error: a much larger clone is one base away. The DNA is omitted, as the CDR3 cannot be located on it reliably, and the CDR3 follows TCRdb's listing. The chain recombines TRBV20-1 with TRBJ2-1. A total of 13 residues make up the CDR3, ends included. Germline CDR1 reads DFQATT; CDR2 reads SNEGSKA (reference sequence). Here the CDR3 reads CSARVVGEGAKFF.

This clonotype was observed many times. The chain links TRBV20-1 to TRBJ2-1; 7 nucleotides line up with TRBD1. Germline V lookup: CDR1 DFQATT, CDR2 SNEGSKA (reference sequence). This CDR3 spans 14 amino acids. Trimming removed 6 bases from V and 6 bases from J; junction bases left unmatched: 11. The CDR3 loop reads CSAPLNRGANEQFF. As DNA, the CDR3 is TGCAGTGCCCCGCTCAACAGGGGAGCCAATGAGCAGTTCTTC.

This clonotype has only a few counts. J is TRBJ1-1 and V is TRBV7-2, with 8 bases fitting TRBD1. The ends lost 4 bases at V and 5 bases at J; junction bases unmatched: 6. Germline values: CDR1 SGHTA, CDR2 FQGNSA. The CDR3 extends over 14 amino acids. The CDR3 is CASSSGGWGTEAFF. The DNA of the CDR3 is TGTGCCAGCAGCTCAGGGGGCTGGGGTACTGAAGCTTTCTTT.

The chain employs TRBV20-1 and TRBJ1-5, with unresolved D. V was clipped by 5 bases and J by 2 bases, with 13 bases between them. CDR1 DFQATT and CDR2 SNEGSKA come from the germline V gene (reference sequence). The CDR3 extends over 14 amino acids. For the CDR3, the DNA is TGCAGTGCTTATCCGGGGTTCGGCAATCAGCCCCAGCATTTT. Protein product: CSAYPGFGNQPQHF.

This clonotype was recorded at least ten times. The gene calls are TRBV6-1 and TRBJ2-7, with D possibly being TRBD2 (6 bases). V lost 9 bases and J 3 bases, leaving 18 bases between the germline ends. The CDR3 loop spans 14 amino acids. Germline CDR1 is MNHNS and CDR2 is SASEGT. The DNA for the CDR3 is TGTGCCAGTAGGAGGACGGGAGAACTCTACGAGCAGTACTTC. It specifies CASRRTGELYEQYF.

The rearrangement joins TRBV19 to TRBJ1-2, with 7 bases fitting TRBD1. V gave up 2 bases and J gave up 0 bases; unmatched junction bases: 6. Germline loops: CDR1 LNHDA, CDR2 SQIVND (reference sequence). This CDR3 comprises 16 residues. The CDR3 bases are TGTGCCAGTAGTATACAAACAGGGGACCCTAACTATGGCTACACCTTC. Amino acid sequence: CASSIQTGDPNYGYTF.

In this sample, this clonotype turned up a few times. A much larger clone differs by one base, so this may be a read error. The CDR3 protein is CSAPGLAEFYRETQYF. The CDR3 DNA is TGCAGTGCCCCCGGACTAGCGGAATTTTATCGAGAGACCCAGTACTTC. The chain couples TRBV20-1 to TRBJ2-5, with 10 positions matching TRBD2. The germline V gene encodes CDR1 DFQATT and CDR2 SNEGSKA (reference sequence). The J segment lost 4 bases and the V segment lost 6 bases, leaving 14 bases of the junction unmatched. CDR3 length: 16 amino acids.

This clonotype has ten or more counts. The chain recombines TRBV6-1 with TRBJ2-7; tentatively, D is TRBD1 (6 bases). Germline values: CDR1 MNHNS, CDR2 SASEGT. V lost 2 bases and J lost 3, with 8 bases in between. The CDR3 runs to 13 residues. CDR3 in amino acids: CASSENRVYEQYF. Here the CDR3 DNA reads TGTGCCAGCAGTGAAAACAGGGTCTACGAGCAGTACTTC.

This clonotype was recorded at least ten times. The V and J genes are TRBV6-1 and TRBJ1-2; 8 positions match TRBD1. Germline V CDR1 and CDR2: MNHNS, SASEGT. V trimming: 1 base; J trimming: 4 bases; junction bases outside the gene matches: 2. This CDR3 is built from 14 residues. This CDR3 is CASSEGTGLYGYTF. The CDR3 DNA follows: TGTGCCAGCAGTGAAGGGACAGGGCTCTATGGCTACACCTTC.

This clonotype was counted many times. The V gene is TRBV15, the J gene TRBJ2-5, with 7 bases aligning to TRBD2. Looked up from germline, CDR1 is LNHNV and CDR2 is YYDKDF (reference sequence). The CDR3 is 19 residues long. V lost 5 bases, J lost 5 bases, and 23 bases stayed unmatched. The CDR3 here is CATSHRPGLLPPKAETQYF. The CDR3 DNA sequence: TGTGCCACCAGCCACCGTCCGGGACTACTGCCCCCAAAAGCGGAGACCCAGTACTTC.

Many counts were recorded for this clonotype. The chain has TRBV11-2 and TRBJ2-7, with 9 bases fitting TRBD1. CDR1 and CDR2 (germline): SGHAT, FQNNGV. The CDR3 runs to 16 residues. The V gene end was trimmed by 1 base and the J gene end by 0 bases; junction bases not matched to a gene: 4. The DNA for the CDR3 is TGTGCCAGCAGCTTAGTGGGGGACAGGGACTCCTACGAGCAGTACTTC. This sequence encodes CASSLVGDRDSYEQYF.

This clonotype was seen ten or more times. V usage is TRBV20-1 and J usage is TRBJ2-3; 8 bases are a match to TRBD2. In germline, CDR1 is DFQATT, CDR2 SNEGSKA (reference sequence). The CDR3 sequence is 17 residues long. Trimming at V came to 4 bases and at J to 1 base, leaving 13 bases not matched to a gene. CDR3 bases: TGCAGTGCTAAGATATCATACGGGCGGGGGGGCACAGATACGCAGTATTTT. Translated, it gives CSAKISYGRGGTDTQYF.

The V call is TRBV5-1, the J call TRBJ1-1, with a weak D call TRBD1 (5 bases). The CDR3 extends over 16 amino acids. Deletions cut 9 bases from V and 1 base from J, with 22 bases between. The germline gives CDR1 SGHRS, CDR2 YFSETQ. The CDR3 nucleotides are TGCGCCACCCGAGTCGGTGGGGGAATGGAGAACACTGAAGCTTTCTTT. It specifies CATRVGGGMENTEAFF.

Details on this clonotype: Given a much more abundant clone one base away, this may be a read error. The genes are TRBV28 and TRBJ2-7; TRBD1 matches at 11 bases. The CDR3 length is 15 residues. The germline V gene encodes CDR1 MDHEN and CDR2 SYDVKM. CDR3 nucleotide sequence: TGTGTCAGCAGTCAGCCGGGACAGGGGGATTACGAGCAGTACTTC. This encodes CVSSQPGQGDYEQYF.

This clonotype was seen at least ten times. Given a much more abundant clone one base away, this may be a read error. The V call is TRBV20-1, the J call TRBJ2-1; possibly TRBD1 or TRBD2 for D (5 bases each). CDR3 size: 11 residues. Germline CDR1 is DFQATT and CDR2 is SNEGSKA (reference sequence). CDR3 residues: CSARDRGRQSF. The CDR3 DNA reads as TGCAGTGCTAGAGATCGGGGACGGCAGTCCTTC.

Remarks on this clonotype: A much larger clone lies a single base off, so this may be a read error. This sequence joins TRBV18 and TRBJ1-5, with TRBD1 matching 7 bases. The CDR3 covers 15 residues. Trimming took 4 bases from V and 3 from J; bases not matched to a gene: 6. Germline V CDR1 and CDR2: KGHSH, LQKENI. CDR3 protein: CASSRGTAPNQPQHF. As DNA, the CDR3 is TGTGCCAGCTCACGGGGGACAGCCCCCAATCAGCCCCAGCATTTT.

This clonotype was counted many times. The chain links TRBV7-9 to TRBJ1-6; 7 bases match TRBD1. The CDR3 runs 16 residues. V lost 1 base, J lost 5 bases, and 5 bases stayed unmatched. In germline, CDR1 is SEHNR, CDR2 FQNEAQ (reference sequence). The DNA of the CDR3 is TGTGCCAGCAGCTTAGGCGGGACAGTGAATAATTCACCCCTCCACTTT. Its protein is CASSLGGTVNNSPLHF.

This clonotype has at least ten counts. The V and J genes are TRBV6-1 and TRBJ2-1, with D perhaps matching TRBD2 (6 bases). Germline CDR1 reads MNHNS; CDR2 reads SASEGT. This CDR3 is built from 15 residues. Deletions cut 7 bases from V and 0 bases from J, with 13 bases between. The CDR3: CASKIAGSSYNEQFF. The CDR3 DNA follows: TGTGCCAGCAAGATCGCGGGAAGCTCCTACAATGAGCAGTTCTTC.

The sample holds many counts of this clonotype. The gene calls are TRBV3-1 and TRBJ2-7; the match to TRBD2 covers 10 bases. From germline, CDR1 is LGHDT and CDR2 YNNKEL (reference sequence). Trimming cost V 1 base and J 4 bases; bases outside gene matches: 7. CDR3 length: 16 amino acids. CDR3 region: CASSQGSSGSLYEQYF. CDR3 DNA sequence: TGTGCCAGCAGCCAAGGTTCTAGCGGGAGTCTATACGAGCAGTACTTC.

This clonotype was counted only a few times. This may arise from a read error, as a much more abundant clone is one base away. V usage is TRBV6-5 and J usage is TRBJ1-5; D uncertain. V lost 9 bases, J lost 6 bases, and 12 bases lay in between. Germline CDR1 reads MNHEY; CDR2 reads SVGAGI. This CDR3 has 12 residues. The CDR3 nucleotides are TGTGCCAGTAAACACTCAGGTCAGCCCCAGCATTTT. Protein: CASKHSGQPQHF.

There are many counts of this clonotype. This chain connects TRBV6-5 to TRBJ1-2, with D maybe TRBD1 (5 bases). V was cut by 6 bases and J by 3 bases, with 11 bases left in between. Germline CDR1 MNHEY, CDR2 SVGAGI. CDR3 length equals 13 residues. The CDR3: CASRMDIDYGYTF. CDR3 coding DNA: TGTGCCAGCAGGATGGACATAGACTATGGCTACACCTTC.

This clonotype was seen at least ten times. V gene TRBV12-3 or TRBV12-4 combines with J gene TRBJ2-1, with a weak D call TRBD1 (5 bases). The CDR3 sequence is 14 residues long. V was pared by 6 bases and J by 8 bases, with 17 bases between. This CDR3 is CASSPAPRVHEQFF. CDR3 bases: TGTGCCAGCAGCCCGGCCCCCAGGGTTCATGAGCAGTTCTTC.